This is a list of T cell receptor beta chains from one sample in a study of beta chain features in type 1 diabetes. Data came from immunoSEQ multiplex PCR; TCRdb stores just in-frame clones and leaves some out. This table holds roughly 280,000 clones, around 22% found once. Material for sequencing was naive CD4+ T cells from blood. All receptors come from a woman aged 25 to 39 with type 1 diabetes. The CDR3 runs from the conserved cysteine through the conserved F or W. A D gene is named only where the DNA matches it firmly. The size entry is marked missing in some rows and otherwise reads once, few, many or a size class.

clone_size	d_call	v_call	j_call	cdr3_nt	cdr3_aa
NA	TRBD1	TRBV4-1	TRBJ2-5	TGCGCCAGCAGCCAAACACCGGGACAGCTAAAAGAGACCCAGTACTTC	CASSQTPGQLKETQYF
few	TRBD2	TRBV28	TRBJ2-5	TGTGCCAGCAGCCAAGCGGGAGGCCCCCGAGAGACCCAGTACTTC	CASSQAGGPRETQYF
NA	NA	TRBV28	TRBJ2-7	TGTGCCAGCAGCTCATATTACGCGGGGTATGGCTACGAGCAGTACTTC	CASSSYYAGYGYEQYF
NA	NA	TRBV30	TRBJ1-5	TGTGCCTGGAGTCCCCATGGAGGGGTTCGAAATCAGCCCCAGCATTTT	CAWSPHGGVRNQPQHF
NA	NA	TRBV6-5	TRBJ2-6	TGTGCCAGCAGTTACTCGACCGGGAGCGGGGCCAACGTCCTGACTTTC	CASSYSTGSGANVLTF
few	NA	TRBV30	TRBJ1-2	TGTGCCGGAGCCCCAGGGGACTATGGCTACACCTTC	CAGAPGDYGYTF
NA	TRBD1	TRBV29-1	TRBJ1-1	TGCAGCGCCCGGACAGGGGAAAGTGAAGCTTTCTTT	CSARTGESEAFF
NA	TRBD1	TRBV7-9	TRBJ2-7	TGTGCCAGCAGCTTAGGCGCAGGGGGCCGCGAGCAGTACTTC	CASSLGAGGREQYF
NA	TRBD2	TRBV9	TRBJ2-2	TGTGCCAGCAGCGTAGATGCGGGAGTTGGCACCGGGGAGCTGTTTTTT	CASSVDAGVGTGELFF
few	NA	TRBV7-8	TRBJ1-2	TGTGCCAGCAGTTTGACAGGCCCACTCTATGGCTACACCTTC	CASSLTGPLYGYTF
NA	NA	TRBV9	TRBJ2-5	TGTGCCAGCAGTCCTCACTCTGGTTCATATGAAGAGACCCAGTACTTC	CASSPHSGSYEETQYF
once	NA	TRBV6-5	TRBJ1-1	TGTGCCAGCAACCCCGGTGGAGGGAGCACTGAAGCTTTCTTT	CASNPGGGSTEAFF
NA	TRBD1	TRBV19	TRBJ2-3	TGTGCCAGCCTGGACAGGGGGAGCACAGATACGCAGTATTTT	CASLDRGSTDTQYF
once	NA	TRBV18	TRBJ2-7	TGTGCCAGCTCACCACCATCGGACGAGCAGTACTTC	CASSPPSDEQYF
few	NA	TRBV5-1	TRBJ2-2	TGCGCCAGCAGCACCGGACAGAACACCGGGGAGCTGTTTTTT	CASSTGQNTGELFF
few	NA	TRBV30	TRBJ2-7	TGTGCCTGGAGCAATCTACAGGGCAGTCCCTACGAGCAGTACTTC	CAWSNLQGSPYEQYF
NA	TRBD2	TRBV29-1	TRBJ2-3	TGCAGCGTTGAGAGGACTAGCGGGAGCGGAGTGGATACGCAGTATTTT	CSVERTSGSGVDTQYF
few	NA	TRBV30	TRBJ1-1	TGTGCCTTAAGTCGGTTGAACACTGAAGCTTTCTTT	CALSRLNTEAFF
few	NA	TRBV20-1	TRBJ1-2	TGCAGCCGCGGGGTCAACTATGGCTACACCTTC	CSRGVNYGYTF
few	NA	TRBV2	TRBJ2-4	TGTGCCAGCAGTGCATATGCCGGGTTGGCGGCCAAAAACATTCAGTACTTC	CASSAYAGLAAKNIQYF
few	NA	TRBV6-5	TRBJ2-3	TGTGCCAGCAGACAGTCCACAGATACGCAGTATTTT	CASRQSTDTQYF
NA	TRBD2	TRBV5-4	TRBJ2-1	TGTGCCAGCGGGACTAGCGACTACAATGAGCAGTTCTTC	CASGTSDYNEQFF
NA	TRBD1	TRBV5-1	TRBJ2-7	TGCGCCAGCAGCTTACAGGGGTTCGAGCAGTACTTC	CASSLQGFEQYF
NA	NA	TRBV30	TRBJ2-3	TGTGCCTGGAGTGTAGCTGAGGTTGCGCAGTATTTT	CAWSVAEVAQYF
NA	NA	TRBV30	TRBJ1-5	TGTGCCTGGAGTGGGCAGGGGCTTAGACAGCCCCAGCATTTT	CAWSGQGLRQPQHF
few	NA	TRBV29-1	TRBJ2-2	TGCAGCGCTCCGAATTTACTAAACACCGGGGAGCTGTTTTTT	CSAPNLLNTGELFF
NA	TRBD2	TRBV29-1	TRBJ2-1	TGCAGCGTCAAGCGGGAGAGTGGAGAGCAGTTCTTC	CSVKRESGEQFF
NA	TRBD2	TRBV18	TRBJ2-5	TGTGCCAGCTCACCCTCGAGCGGGAGGAGGCAAGAGACCCAGTACTTC	CASSPSSGRRQETQYF
few	TRBD2	TRBV18	TRBJ2-7	TGTGCCAGCTCACCTCTTACGGGAGGAGTTATCGCCGAGCAGTACTTC	CASSPLTGGVIAEQYF
NA	TRBD1	TRBV29-1	TRBJ1-1	TGCAGCGGACAGGGTATGTGGACTGAAGCTTTCTTT	CSGQGMWTEAFF
NA	NA	TRBV6-5	TRBJ1-4	TGTGCCAGCAGAAGACTAACAGGGCCTAATGAAAAACTGTTTTTT	CASRRLTGPNEKLFF
NA	TRBD1	TRBV29-1	TRBJ2-7	TGCAGCTACGACAGGGGTAATCCCTACGAGCAGTACTTC	CSYDRGNPYEQYF
few	TRBD1	TRBV6-5	TRBJ1-1	TGTGCCAGCAGCCAAGGGACAGGCGCTGAAGCTTTCTTT	CASSQGTGAEAFF
few	TRBD2	TRBV29-1	TRBJ2-1	TGCAGCGTTGATCGGCAGCGGGAGACGTATGAGCAGTTCTTC	CSVDRQRETYEQFF
few	NA	TRBV18	TRBJ2-7	TGTGCCAGCTCACCGCGGGAATGGGGGGAGCAGTACTTC	CASSPREWGEQYF
NA	TRBD1	TRBV5-1	TRBJ1-2	TGCGCCAGCAGCTTGGGCGGACAGGGTGATGATGGCTACACCTTC	CASSLGGQGDDGYTF
NA	NA	TRBV29-1	TRBJ2-3	TGCAGCGTTCGCCGAAGCGCCACTAGCACAGATACGCAGTATTTT	CSVRRSATSTDTQYF
NA	NA	TRBV4-1	TRBJ1-1	TGCGCCAGCAGCCAAGCTCGAGGCAGGGGTAACACTGAAGCTTTCTTT	CASSQARGRGNTEAFF
NA	NA	TRBV11-2	TRBJ2-5	TGTGCCAGCAGCCAACAGGCGCACCAGGGGTGGCAGACCCAGTACTTC	CASSQQAHQGWQTQYF
NA	NA	TRBV2	TRBJ2-2	TGTGCCAGCAGTGATCTCCAGGGTGTCACCGGGGAGCTGTTTTTT	CASSDLQGVTGELFF
few	NA	TRBV7-3	TRBJ2-2	TGTGCCAGCAGCGCCAGGGCGGTCGGGGAGCTGTTTTTT	CASSARAVGELFF
NA	TRBD1	TRBV5-1	TRBJ2-5	TGCGCCAGCAGCCTCGGACAGGGCGGACGACAAGAGACCCAGTACTTC	CASSLGQGGRQETQYF
NA	TRBD2	TRBV9	TRBJ2-3	TGTGCCAGCAGCGTGGGAGGGAGGGACTACACAGATACGCAGTATTTT	CASSVGGRDYTDTQYF
few	NA	TRBV14	TRBJ2-1	TGTGCCAGCAGCCAAGATTGGGGGGAGGCCATCGGGAATGAGCAGTTCTTC	CASSQDWGEAIGNEQFF
few	NA	TRBV7-2	TRBJ2-3	TGTGCCAGCAGCTTAACCTCGTCAGGGCCGGGCAAGTATTTT	CASSLTSSGPGKYF
few	TRBD1	TRBV5-1	TRBJ2-2	TGCGCCAGCGAAACAGGGGAGTGGACCGGGGAGCTGTTTTTT	CASETGEWTGELFF